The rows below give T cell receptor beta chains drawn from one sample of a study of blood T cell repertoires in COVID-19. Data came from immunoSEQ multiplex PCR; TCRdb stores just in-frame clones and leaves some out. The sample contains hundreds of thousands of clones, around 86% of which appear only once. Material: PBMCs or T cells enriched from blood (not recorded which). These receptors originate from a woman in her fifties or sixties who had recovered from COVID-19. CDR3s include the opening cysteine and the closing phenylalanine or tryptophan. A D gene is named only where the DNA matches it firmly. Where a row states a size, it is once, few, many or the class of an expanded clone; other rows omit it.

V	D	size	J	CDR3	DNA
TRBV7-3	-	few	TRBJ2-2	CASSLREVGELFF	TGTGCCAGCAGCTTAAGGGAGGTCGGGGAGCTGTTTTTT
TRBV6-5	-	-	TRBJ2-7	CASRASGFLYEQYF	TGTGCCAGCAGGGCGAGCGGATTCCTCTACGAGCAGTACTTC
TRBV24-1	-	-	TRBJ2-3	CATSDSARRSTDTQYF	TGTGCCACCAGTGATTCTGCTAGGCGTAGCACAGATACGCAGTATTTT
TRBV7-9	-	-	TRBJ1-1	CASSLVTNTEAFF	TGTGCCAGCAGCTTAGTAACTAACACTGAAGCTTTCTTT
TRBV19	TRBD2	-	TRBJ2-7	CASSITSGPYEQYF	TGTGCCAGTAGTATAACTAGCGGTCCCTACGAGCAGTACTTC
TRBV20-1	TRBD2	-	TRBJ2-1	CSASPISGTGHNEQFF	TGCAGTGCTAGTCCCATTAGCGGGACCGGACACAATGAGCAGTTCTTC
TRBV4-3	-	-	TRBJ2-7	CASSQVAGPYEQYF	TGCGCCAGCAGCCAAGTAGCAGGGCCCTACGAGCAGTACTTC
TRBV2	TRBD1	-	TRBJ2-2	CASTLDREFLGTGELFF	TGTGCCAGCACCCTGGACAGGGAGTTCCTTGGCACCGGGGAGCTGTTTTTT
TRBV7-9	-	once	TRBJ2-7	CASSSGRTGNYEQYF	TGTGCCAGCAGCTCGGGCAGAACGGGAAACTACGAGCAGTACTTC
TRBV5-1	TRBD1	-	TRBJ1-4	CATRPGQGLRGEKLFF	TGCGCCACCCGACCGGGACAGGGGCTAAGGGGCGAAAAACTGTTTTTT
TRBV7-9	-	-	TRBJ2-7	CASSLTTGPYEQYF	TGTGCCAGCAGCCTGACGACAGGTCCCTACGAGCAGTACTTC
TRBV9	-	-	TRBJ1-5	CASSVKNSYSNQPQHF	TGTGCCAGCAGCGTAAAGAACAGCTATAGCAATCAGCCCCAGCATTTT
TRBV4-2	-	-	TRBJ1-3	CASSPTGDSGNTIYF	TGTGCCAGCAGCCCAACAGGCGACTCTGGAAACACCATATATTTT
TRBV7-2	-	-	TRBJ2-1	CASSPPGTYNEQFF	TGTGCCAGCAGCCCCCCCGGGACCTACAATGAGCAGTTCTTC
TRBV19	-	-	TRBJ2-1	CASSIGGGTEQFF	TGTGCCAGTAGTATCGGTGGGGGGACGGAGCAGTTCTTC
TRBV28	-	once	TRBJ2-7	CASSLGPGSSSYEQYF	TGTGCCAGCAGTTTAGGCCCAGGGTCCAGCTCCTACGAGCAGTACTTC
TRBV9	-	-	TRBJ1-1	CASSVTAMNTEAFF	TGTGCCAGCAGCGTAACCGCGATGAACACTGAAGCTTTCTTT
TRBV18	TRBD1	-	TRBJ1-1	CASSPLGQGAEEAFF	TGTGCCAGCTCACCCCTCGGACAGGGGGCGGAAGAAGCTTTCTTT
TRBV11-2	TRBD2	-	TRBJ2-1	CASSPGVAGALNNEQFF	TGTGCCAGCAGCCCCGGGGTAGCGGGAGCCCTCAACAATGAGCAGTTCTTC
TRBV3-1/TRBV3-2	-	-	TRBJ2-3	CASSRSPGTDTQYF	TGTGCCAGCAGCCGAAGTCCCGGGACAGATACGCAGTATTTT
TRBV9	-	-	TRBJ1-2	CASSRELTGGLGGYTF	TGTGCCAGCAGTCGTGAACTTACGGGTGGGTTAGGTGGCTACACCTTC
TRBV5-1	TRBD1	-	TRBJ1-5	CASSLTGDQPQHF	TGCGCCAGCAGCCTGACAGGGGACCAGCCCCAGCATTTT
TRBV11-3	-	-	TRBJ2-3	CASSRDSRSTDTQYF	TGTGCCAGCAGTCGAGACTCCCGAAGCACAGATACGCAGTATTTT
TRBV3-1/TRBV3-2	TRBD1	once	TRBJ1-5	CASSQDSTGGSQPQHF	TGTGCCAGCAGCCAAGACTCTACAGGGGGATCTCAGCCCCAGCATTTT
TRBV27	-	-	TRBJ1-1	CASRGQMNTEAFF	TGTGCCAGCAGGGGACAAATGAACACTGAAGCTTTCTTT
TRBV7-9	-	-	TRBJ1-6	CASSPSPGIQGPNSPLHF	TGTGCCAGCAGTCCCAGCCCGGGAATACAGGGACCGAATTCACCCCTCCACTTT
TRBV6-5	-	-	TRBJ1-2	CAAFRGNYGYTF	TGTGCCGCCTTCAGGGGAAACTATGGCTACACCTTC
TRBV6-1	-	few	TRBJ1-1	CASSDRENTEAFF	TGTGCCAGCAGTGACCGGGAAAACACTGAAGCTTTCTTT
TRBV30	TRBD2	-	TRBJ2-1	CAWSASGTQQFF	TGTGCCTGGAGCGCTAGCGGGACACAGCAGTTCTTC
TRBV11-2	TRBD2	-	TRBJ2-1	CASSLAVGREGEFF	TGTGCCAGCAGCTTGGCCGTGGGGCGGGAGGGGGAGTTCTTC
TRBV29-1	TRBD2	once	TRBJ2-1	CSAQGGRGRVYEQFF	TGCAGCGCCCAGGGGGGTCGCGGGAGGGTCTATGAGCAGTTCTTC
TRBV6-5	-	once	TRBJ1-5	CASTPGPGGNQPQHF	TGTGCCAGCACCCCGGGACCGGGGGGCAATCAGCCCCAGCATTTT
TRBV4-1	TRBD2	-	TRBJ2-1	CASSLTPLAGGPNEQFF	TGCGCCAGCAGCCTGACCCCTCTAGCGGGAGGCCCCAATGAGCAGTTCTTC
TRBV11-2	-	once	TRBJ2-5	CASSLDGGKVETQYF	TGTGCCAGCAGCTTAGATGGCGGGAAGGTGGAGACCCAGTACTTC
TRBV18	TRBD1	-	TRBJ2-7	CASSQGTDSYEQYF	TGTGCCAGCTCCCAGGGGACAGACTCCTACGAGCAGTACTTC
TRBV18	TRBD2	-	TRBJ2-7	CASSPPITSGRLLYF	TGTGCCAGCTCACCACCGATAACTAGCGGGAGGTTGCTGTACTTC
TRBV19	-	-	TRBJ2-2	CASSITETGELFF	TGTGCCAGTAGTATCACAGAGACCGGGGAGCTGTTTTTT
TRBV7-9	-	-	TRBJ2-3	CASSLVGNTDTQYF	TGTGCCAGCAGCTTAGTCGGGAACACAGATACGCAGTATTTT
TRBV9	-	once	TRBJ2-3	CASSRTSTSTDTQYF	TGTGCCAGCAGCAGAACGTCGACTAGCACAGATACGCAGTATTTT
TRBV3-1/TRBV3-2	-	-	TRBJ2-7	CASSQDAIGYEQYF	TGTGCCAGCAGCCAAGATGCTATTGGCTACGAGCAGTACTTC
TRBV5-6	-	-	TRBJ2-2	CASSVRGTSLAGELFF	TGTGCCAGCAGCGTCCGAGGGACAAGTCTTGCCGGGGAGCTGTTTTTT
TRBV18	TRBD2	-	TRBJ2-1	CASSRIERELRFF	TGTGCCAGCTCAAGAATTGAGCGGGAGTTGAGGTTCTTC
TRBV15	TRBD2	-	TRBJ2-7	CATSRDLPGLAGGTYEQYF	TGTGCCACCAGCAGGGACCTACCGGGACTAGCGGGAGGCACCTACGAGCAGTACTTC
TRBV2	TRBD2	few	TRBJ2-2	CASSEVNERESTGELFF	TGTGCCAGCAGTGAAGTAAACGAGCGGGAGTCGACCGGGGAGCTGTTTTTT
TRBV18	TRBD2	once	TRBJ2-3	CASSPRVAGFSTDTQYF	TGTGCCAGCTCACCGAGAGTAGCGGGATTTAGCACAGATACGCAGTATTTT
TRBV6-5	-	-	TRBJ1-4	CASRKGANEKLFF	TGTGCCAGCAGAAAGGGAGCGAATGAAAAACTGTTTTTT
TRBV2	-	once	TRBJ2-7	CAIIPRGASYEQYF	TGTGCCATCATACCCAGGGGGGCCTCCTACGAGCAGTACTTC
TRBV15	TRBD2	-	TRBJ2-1	CATSRDSGRARNEQFF	TGTGCCACCAGCAGGGATAGCGGGAGGGCCCGCAATGAGCAGTTCTTC
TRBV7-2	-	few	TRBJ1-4	CASSLGQLTNEKLFF	TGTGCCAGCAGCTTAGGACAGCTTACTAATGAAAAACTGTTTTTT
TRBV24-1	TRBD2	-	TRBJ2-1	CATSDGLASNNEQFF	TGTGCCACCAGTGACGGACTAGCGTCGAACAATGAGCAGTTCTTC
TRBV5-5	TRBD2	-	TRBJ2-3	CASSLGTSGETDTQYF	TGTGCCAGCAGCTTGGGAACTAGCGGGGAAACAGATACGCAGTATTTT
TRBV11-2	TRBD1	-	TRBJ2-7	CASSSPGQGAYEQYF	TGTGCCAGCAGCTCTCCGGGACAGGGGGCCTACGAGCAGTACTTC
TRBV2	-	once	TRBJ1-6	CASSPQGGQIYNSPLHF	TGTGCCAGCAGTCCGCAAGGAGGACAGATCTATAATTCACCCCTCCACTTT
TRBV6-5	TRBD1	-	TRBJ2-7	CASNTGGSNEQYF	TGTGCCAGCAACACAGGGGGGTCCAACGAGCAGTACTTC
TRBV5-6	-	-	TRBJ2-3	CASSFQAVTDTQYF	TGTGCCAGCAGCTTCCAAGCGGTCACAGATACGCAGTATTTT